A selection of T cell receptor beta chains follows, all from one sample in a study of graft-versus-host responses after intestinal transplantation. The protocol was immunoSEQ multiplex PCR, while the TCRdb copy is restricted to in-frame clones and leaves out a portion. There are more than 65,000 clones in the sample; around 90% occur only once, and under 0.4% lies in the top ten. These receptors are not linked to any known antigen. The sample consisted of unstimulated CD4+ T cells sorted from spleen or lymph node cells, taken before intestinal transplant. These TCRs come from a human donor who received an intestinal transplant. Each CDR3 is given with its conserved first and last residue. Each record gives: J gene, V gene, D gene, CDR3 DNA, CDR3 protein. A D gene is named only where the DNA matches it firmly.

TRBJ2-1 TRBV20-1 NA TGCAGTGCTGCCGGGACAAAGCAGTTCTTC CSAAGTKQFF
TRBJ2-7 TRBV6-1 NA TGTGCCAGCAGTGGGGACTCCCCACCCTACGAGCAGTACTTC CASSGDSPPYEQYF
TRBJ1-2 TRBV19 NA TGTGCCAGTAGTTCCAGGGGCCGGGATGGCTACACCTTC CASSSRGRDGYTF
TRBJ1-3 TRBV5-4 NA TGTGCCAGCAGCTTGGCCTCAGGGGCCTATTCTGGAAACACCATATATTTT CASSLASGAYSGNTIYF
TRBJ1-1 TRBV5-1 NA TGCGCCAGCAGCTTGTTAGGGGAAAACACTGAAGCTTTCTTT CASSLLGENTEAFF
TRBJ2-2 TRBV28 NA TGTGCCAGCAGTTGGGAGGGGGAGCTGTTTTTT CASSWEGELFF
TRBJ1-6 TRBV30 TRBD1 TGTGCCTGGAATGGGGACAGGGGGACCTATAATTCACCCCTCCACTTT CAWNGDRGTYNSPLHF
TRBJ2-4 TRBV6-1 TRBD2 TGTGCCAGCAGTGAAGTTGGGCTAGCGGTAGACATTCAGTACTTC CASSEVGLAVDIQYF
TRBJ2-7 TRBV28 TRBD1 TGTGCCAGCAGTTTCCTGGGACAGGCCACCTACGAGCAGTACTTC CASSFLGQATYEQYF
TRBJ1-4 TRBV9 NA TGTGCCAGCAGCGCTCTGGGCGAGACGGTATTATTTTTT CASSALGETVLFF
TRBJ2-7 TRBV7-2 TRBD1 TGTGCCAGCAGCACGCGACAGGGGGCCCACGAGCAGTACTTC CASSTRQGAHEQYF
TRBJ1-6 TRBV6-5 NA TGTGCCAGCACCAAGAAAGCGGATTCACCCCTCCACTTT CASTKKADSPLHF
TRBJ2-1 TRBV2 TRBD2 TGTGCCAGCAGTGGACTAGCGGGGAGCTCCTACAATGAGCAGTTCTTC CASSGLAGSSYNEQFF
TRBJ2-6 TRBV10-3 NA TGTGCCATCAGTGGGGGGCCTGGGGCCAACGTCCTGACTTTC CAISGGPGANVLTF